This T cell receptor beta chain came from a study of response to subunit inactivated influenza vaccine. The V and J ends lost 3 bases and 4 bases respectively, with 15 bases between them. There are 15 residues in the CDR3. TCRdb re-called the RT-PCR reads with MiXCR, one entry per CDR3 protein. The sample holds roughly 620,000 distinct CDR3 sequences, about 10% seen once. These data were also reused for a study on T cells expressing NK-cell markers. That work states: 5'RACE template switching with UMIs generated TCR beta cDNA. Sorted CD3+CD56-NKG2C+, CD3+CD56+NKG2C+ and CD3+CD56+NKG2C- T cells supplied the TCR beta repertoires. The authors sequenced eight donors, of whom seven were HCMV-seropositive and one was seronegative. Only alpha-beta TCR T cells were sorted in several experiments, using an anti-gamma-delta TCR antibody.

The clonotype was recovered from a man over 45 who received an inactivated influenza vaccine. The rearrangement links TRBV12-3 or TRBV12-4 to TRBJ1-1; weak D call: TRBD1 (5 bases). Source: PBMCs from blood, taken on the day of vaccination. CDR3 sequence reads: CASSFEGVYSTEAFF. The DNA of the CDR3 is TGTGCCAGCAGTTTTGAAGGGGTCTACAGCACTGAAGCTTTCTTT.